These 5 T cell receptor beta chains came from one sample sequenced in a study of cytomegalovirus exposure and HLA in healthy donors. Both 60 Vbeta primers and 13 Jbeta primers went into the PCR. Only in-frame clones appear in the TCRdb table, and some are missing; sequencing was by immunoSEQ multiplex PCR. The data contain tens of thousands of clones, 80% of them singletons. Sequenced: PBMCs. These receptors were taken from a woman between 50 and 59 years old in good health and CMV-seropositive.

This chain connects TRBV19 to TRBJ2-1, with TRBD1 as a possible D gene (6 bases). Germline V lookup: CDR1 LNHDA, CDR2 SQIVND (reference sequence). Trimming took off 3 bases at V and 4 bases at J, with 10 bases between the two ends. This CDR3 contains 14 residues. CDR3 residues: CASSIQGLYNEQFF. CDR3 sequence (DNA): TGTGCCAGTAGTATTCAGGGGCTGTACAATGAGCAGTTCTTC.

V and J are TRBV7-9 and TRBJ2-7, with 8 bases identical to TRBD2. The germline V gene encodes CDR1 SEHNR and CDR2 FQNEAQ (reference sequence). There are 14 residues in the CDR3. After removal of 3 bases from V and 4 bases from J, the junction contained 5 bases not matched to a gene. CDR3 loop: CASSFGGAHYEQYF. DNA of the CDR3: TGTGCCAGCAGCTTCGGGGGGGCTCATTACGAGCAGTACTTC.

The J gene is TRBJ2-7, the V gene TRBV5-4, with D possibly being TRBD1 (5 bases). This CDR3 is 14 amino acids long. V dropped 1 base and J dropped 0 bases, with 8 bases sitting between them. Germline V lookup: CDR1 SGHNT, CDR2 YYREEE (reference sequence). CDR3 nucleotides: TGTGCCAGCAGCTTGACAGGTTCCTCCTACGAGCAGTACTTC. Protein sequence: CASSLTGSSYEQYF.

The V call is TRBV7-2, the J call TRBJ1-1; no firm D call. V lost 3 bases and J lost 5, with 7 bases in between. Germline CDR1 reads SGHTA; CDR2 reads FQGNSA. The CDR3 spans 12 residues. This chain's CDR3 is CASSFGLTEAFF. DNA of the CDR3: TGTGCCAGCAGCTTTGGACTTACTGAAGCTTTCTTT.

A note on this clone: Different DNA sequences within this sample yield the same CDR3. V gene TRBV7-9 combines with J gene TRBJ2-7, with D possibly matching TRBD2 (6 bases). The CDR3 covers 14 residues. The germline V gene encodes CDR1 SEHNR and CDR2 FQNEAQ (reference sequence). V was trimmed by 3 bases and J by 0 bases, leaving 9 bases between them. The CDR3 here is CASSFGGSSYEQYF. CDR3 coding DNA: TGTGCCAGCAGCTTCGGAGGGTCCTCCTACGAGCAGTACTTC.